This T cell receptor (beta chain) was sequenced during a study of vaccination and CD4 T cells after COVID-19. Study-wide background: Convalescent donors: six male, four female; seven Caucasian, two Asian, one multiracial, two Hispanic.

V was clipped by 3 bases and J by 2 bases, with 11 bases between them. This CDR3 comprises 14 residues. Germline V gives CDR1 DFQATT, CDR2 SNEGSKA (reference sequence). In this sample, this clonotype turned up a few times. What it binds is not known. Sequencing of cultured CD4+ T cell DNA used the Oncomine TCR Beta short-read assay. Extraction of genomic DNA was performed on cultured CD4+ T cells. TCRdb itself ran the PCR reads through MiXCR, one entry per CDR3 protein. The table has under 20,000 distinct CDR3 sequences, 20% to 25% seen once. Treatment indicated: roughly 10-day PBMC culture with coronavirus spike peptide pools or control peptides (ViraFEST assay). Study-level points and caveats: Median SARS-CoV-2-reactive clonotype numbers went from 21 to 38; this increase was not significant.

This chain joins TRBV20-1 and TRBJ1-5; D is uncertain. Sequenced input: cultured CD4+ T cells from blood. The clonotype was recovered from a human donor with COVID-19. CDR3: CSARTGGGNQPQHF. The CDR3 region has the DNA TGCAGTGCTAGGACCGGAGGCGGCAATCAGCCCCAGCATTTT.